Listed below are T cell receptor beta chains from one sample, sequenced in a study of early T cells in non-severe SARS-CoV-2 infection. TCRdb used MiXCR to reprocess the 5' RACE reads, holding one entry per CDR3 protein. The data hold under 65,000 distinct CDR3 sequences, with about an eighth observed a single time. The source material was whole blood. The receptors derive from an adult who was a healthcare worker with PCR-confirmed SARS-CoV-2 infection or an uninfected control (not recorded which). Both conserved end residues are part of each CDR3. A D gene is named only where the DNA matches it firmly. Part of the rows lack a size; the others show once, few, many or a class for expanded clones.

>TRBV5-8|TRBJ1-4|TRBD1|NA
TGTGCCAGCAGCAGCGGGACAGAACAGATGGCAACTAATGAAAAACTGTTTTTT
CASSSGTEQMATNEKLFF
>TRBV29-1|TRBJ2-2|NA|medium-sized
TGCAGCGTTGAAGGCGCGAGAGGGGCGGCCGGGGAGCTGTTTTTT
CSVEGARGAAGELFF
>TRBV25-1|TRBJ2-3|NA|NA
TGTGCCAGCAGTAAGACGGATAGCACAGATACGCAGTATTTT
CASSKTDSTDTQYF
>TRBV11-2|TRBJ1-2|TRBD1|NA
TGTGCCAGAAACAGGGGGCGTCCCTATGGCTACACCTTC
CARNRGRPYGYTF
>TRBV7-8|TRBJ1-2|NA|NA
TGTGCCACTGCGACAGCTGACTATGGCTACACCTTC
CATATADYGYTF
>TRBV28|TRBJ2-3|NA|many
TGTGCCAGCAGTTCGACAGTGACCACAGATACGCAGTATTTT
CASSSTVTTDTQYF
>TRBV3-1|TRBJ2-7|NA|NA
TGTGCCAGCAGCCCCAGGGCGGACCCCTACGAGCAGTACTTC
CASSPRADPYEQYF
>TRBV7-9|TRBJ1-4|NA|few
TGTGCCAGCAGCTCATACAGGGATCGGGGTGAAAAACTGTTTTTT
CASSSYRDRGEKLFF
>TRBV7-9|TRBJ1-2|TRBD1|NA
TGTGCCAGCAGCTCTTGGCGGGACAGAGGCTACACCTTC
CASSSWRDRGYTF
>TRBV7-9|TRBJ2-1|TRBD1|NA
TGTGCCAGCAGCTTGGGACAGGCAAACAATGAGCAGTTCTTC
CASSLGQANNEQFF
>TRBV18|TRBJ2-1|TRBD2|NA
TGTGCCAGCTCCCCTGTTTCGGTAGCGGGAGGCAATGAGCAGTTCTTC
CASSPVSVAGGNEQFF
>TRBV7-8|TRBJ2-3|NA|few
TGTGCCAGCAGCTTAGTGGGAGATACGCAGTATTTT
CASSLVGDTQYF